This entry is about one T cell receptor (beta chain). Its antigen is not known. This sample was taken from a study of T cell responses to AZD1222 COVID-19 vaccine. The CDR3 is 15 amino acids. V lost 6 bases and J 0 bases, leaving 11 bases between the germline ends. In germline, CDR1 is SEHNR, CDR2 FQNEAQ (reference sequence). General study results and limits: It should be noted that donors were predominantly white British and more often female, and clonal diversity was possibly underestimated. Sampling that yielded the repertoires occurred only after the peak T cell response. It was only six AZD1222 recipients who were seropositive at baseline.

Only in-frame clones appear in the TCRdb table, and some are missing; sequencing was by immunoSEQ multiplex PCR. The sample contains about 140,000 clones, 88% of which appear only once. The rearrangement uses TRBV7-9 and TRBJ1-4; D ambiguous. The source material was peripheral blood, sampled 28 days after the second dose of the MenACWY control vaccine. This clonotype originated in an adult who received the MenACWY meningococcal vaccine as a control. The CDR3 DNA is TGTGCCAGCAGTCTCCAACTTGCAACTAATGAAAAACTGTTTTTT. As protein: CASSLQLATNEKLFF. Filled out from reference TRBV7-9 and TRBJ1-4, the complete variable domain reads DTGVSQNPRHKITKRGQNVTFRCDPISEHNRLYWYRQTLGQGPEFLTYFQNEAQLEKSRLLSDRFSAERPKGSFSTLEIQRTEQGDSAMYLCASSLQLATNEKLFFGSGTQLSVL.